The following is a TCR beta chain sequence with its context. This sample stems from a study of blood T cell repertoires in COVID-19. Study-wide context: Acute-phase and convalescent COVID-19 samples originated in the United States, Italy and Spain. T cells, B-cell-depleted T cells, or PBMCs provided the cDNA or gDNA that served as material.

As processed by the authors: Estimation of nucleated cell counts was performed using reference gene primer amplification. The protocol was immunoSEQ multiplex PCR, while the TCRdb copy is restricted to in-frame clones and leaves out a portion. D and trimming were read from the DNA, whereas the V and J calls and clone size are those reported in that table. The sample lists some 45,000 clones, 75% to 95% occurring once. This CDR3 comprises 15 residues. V gave up 1 base and J gave up 5 bases; unmatched junction bases: 3. From germline, CDR1 is SGHNT and CDR2 YENEEA. Sequencing used peripheral blood. This clonotype was sampled from a man in his 70s with active COVID-19. The V gene is TRBV11-3, the J gene TRBJ2-3, with 10 bases identical to TRBD2. The DNA for the CDR3 is TGTGCCAGCAGCTTAGGGCTAGCGGGGGTAGATACGCAGTATTTT. Translating gives CASSLGLAGVDTQYF.